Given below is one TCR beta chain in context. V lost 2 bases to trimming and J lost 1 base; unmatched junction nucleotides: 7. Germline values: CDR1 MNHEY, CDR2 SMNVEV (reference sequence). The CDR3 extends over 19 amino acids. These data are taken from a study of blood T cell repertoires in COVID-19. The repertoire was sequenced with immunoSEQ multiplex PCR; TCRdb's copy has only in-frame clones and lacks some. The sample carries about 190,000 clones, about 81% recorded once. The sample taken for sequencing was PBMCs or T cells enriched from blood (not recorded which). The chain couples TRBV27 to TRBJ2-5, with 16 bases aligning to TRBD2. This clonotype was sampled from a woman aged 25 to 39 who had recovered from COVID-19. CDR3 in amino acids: CASSLRGLAGGNPQETQYF. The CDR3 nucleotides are TGTGCCAGCAGTTTAAGGGGACTAGCGGGGGGGAACCCCCAAGAGACCCAGTACTTC.